One sample yielded the 27 T cell receptor beta chains listed below, sequenced in a study of blood T cell repertoires in COVID-19. Clones were sequenced by immunoSEQ multiplex PCR, and TCRdb holds only the in-frame ones, with some missing. The sample gives 400,000 to 550,000 clones, 87% of which show up once; under 2.5% is in the top ten. Material for sequencing was PBMCs or T cells enriched from blood (not recorded which). The receptors stem from a woman aged 18-30 years with acute COVID-19.

The chain is built from TRBV28 and TRBJ2-1; TRBD1 agrees at 8 bases. From germline, CDR1 is MDHEN and CDR2 SYDVKM. The V and J ends lost 4 bases and 0 bases, in that order; junction bases with no gene match: 5. This CDR3 is 16 amino acids long. The CDR3: CASSSGGAGSYNEQFF. The CDR3 DNA follows: TGTGCCAGCAGTTCAGGGGGCGCAGGCTCCTACAATGAGCAGTTCTTC.

This rearrangement joins TRBV2 to TRBJ2-3, with D maybe TRBD2 (5 bases). Germline V CDR1 and CDR2: SNHLY, FYNNEI. This CDR3 has 12 amino acids. Trimming pared 9 bases from V and 9 bases from J, leaving 16 bases between. CDR3 sequence reads: CASMNTGMTQYF. DNA for the CDR3: TGTGCCAGTATGAATACCGGGATGACGCAGTATTTT.

This CDR3 reads CASSRRQGREEGYTF. The DNA of the CDR3 is TGTGCCAGCAGCCGACGACAGGGTCGGGAAGAAGGCTACACCTTC. The chain employs TRBV5-6 and TRBJ1-2, with 7 bases aligning to TRBD1. The germline CDR1 and CDR2 sequences are SGHDT and YYEEEE. The CDR3 contains 15 residues. The V gene end was trimmed by 4 bases and the J gene end by 8 bases; junction bases not matched to a gene: 14.

J is TRBJ1-2 and V is TRBV5-4, with TRBD1 matching over 7 bases. The CDR3 totals 15 residues. V shed 4 bases and J 4 bases; nucleotides not matched to a gene: 10. Germline loops: CDR1 SGHNT, CDR2 YYREEE (reference sequence). Here the CDR3 reads CASSRGGRTVYGYTF. The CDR3 coding sequence is TGTGCCAGCAGCCGAGGGGGCCGGACAGTCTATGGCTACACCTTC.

V gene TRBV15 combines with J gene TRBJ1-5; no clear D. The CDR3 extends over 14 amino acids. Germline CDR1 LNHNV, CDR2 YYDKDF (reference sequence). Trimming stripped 1 base from V and 11 bases from J, with 15 bases between. The CDR3 bases are TGTGCCACCAGCAGAGGAGGTTCTTTAGGAGCCCAGCATTTT. Translation gives CATSRGGSLGAQHF.

The J gene is TRBJ2-5, the V gene TRBV29-1; tentatively, D is TRBD2 (6 bases). The CDR3 spans 11 residues. Germline CDR1 SQVTM, CDR2 ANQGSEA. The chain's CDR3 is CGGSRGETQYF. CDR3 nucleotides: TGCGGGGGGTCTAGAGGGGAGACCCAGTACTTC.

This clone was counted only a few times. The rearrangement uses TRBV11-2 and TRBJ1-2; 10 bases map to TRBD1. V gave up 5 bases and J gave up 2 bases; unmatched junction bases: 8. This CDR3 is 16 amino acids long. Germline V gives CDR1 SGHAT, CDR2 FQNNGV. CDR3 coding DNA: TGTGCCAGCAGCCACCTCAGGACAGGGGGGAACTATGGCTACACCTTC. Protein sequence: CASSHLRTGGNYGYTF.

This clone was detected only a few times. This rearrangement joins TRBV29-1 to TRBJ2-5; the D gene is possibly TRBD1 (6 bases). Germline CDR1 and CDR2: SQVTM and ANQGSEA. This CDR3 is 15 amino acids long. V dropped 1 base and J dropped 4 bases, with 16 bases sitting between them. DNA of the CDR3: TGCAGCGTTGAAGGCCCAGGGGCCGGCGGAGAGACCCAGTACTTC. It translates to CSVEGPGAGGETQYF.

This clone was detected only once. Germline is not matched at one junction end, which may reflect a read error. The chain is built from TRBV4-1 and TRBJ2-7; TRBD1 matches 7 bases. This CDR3 spans 13 amino acids. Germline CDR1 is MGHRA and CDR2 is YSYEKL. CDR3 amino acids: CASRQTGAYEQYF. The CDR3 DNA sequence: TGCGCCAGCCGCCAAACAGGGGCCTACGAGCAGTACTTC.

J is TRBJ2-7 and V is TRBV13, with D possibly matching TRBD1 (5 bases). The CDR3 is 15 residues long. The V and J ends lost 5 bases and 6 bases respectively, with 20 bases between them. The germline V gene has CDR1 PRHDT and CDR2 FYEKMQ (reference sequence). CDR3 residues: CASSIQTEGVSEQYF. As DNA, the CDR3 is TGTGCCAGCAGCATACAGACAGAAGGGGTTTCCGAGCAGTACTTC.

The V gene is TRBV18, the J gene TRBJ1-1; perhaps TRBD1 as D (5 bases). Germline-derived CDR1 and CDR2 are KGHSH and LQKENI. The CDR3 spans 13 residues. Trimming cost V 0 bases and J 5 bases, with 7 bases left between them. The CDR3, as DNA: TGTGCCAGCTCACCACCAGGGGATACTGAAGCTTTCTTT. This gives the protein CASSPPGDTEAFF.

The V call is TRBV5-4, the J call TRBJ1-1, with D perhaps TRBD1 (5 bases). The CDR3 runs 15 residues. The germline CDR1 and CDR2 sequences are SGHNT and YYREEE (reference sequence). The V end lost 4 bases, the J end lost 0 bases, and 13 bases lay between the germline ends. The CDR3 region has the DNA TGTGCCAGCAGCGTGGGACGGAGCCTGAACACTGAAGCTTTCTTT. Translated, it gives CASSVGRSLNTEAFF. The full variable domain, with the rest looked up from reference TRBV5-4 and TRBJ1-1, is ETGVTQSPTHLIKTRGQQVTLRCSSQSGHNTVSWYQQALGQGPQFIFQYYREEENGRGNFPPRFSGLQFPNYSSELNVNALELDDSALYLCASSVGRSLNTEAFFGQGTRLTVV.

About this clone: Its ends do not fully match the called genes, so a read error is possible. The CDR3 here is CASSPYGQYTGELFF. For the CDR3, the DNA is TGTGCTAGCAGCCCTTACGGACAGTACACCGGGGAGCTGTTTTTT. The chain has TRBV7-7 and TRBJ2-2; tentative D call: TRBD1 (6 bases). This CDR3 is built from 15 residues. Germline CDR1 is SSHAT and CDR2 is FNYEAQ (reference sequence).

J is TRBJ2-2 and V is TRBV7-8; 8 bases agree with TRBD2. The CDR3 extends over 19 amino acids. V lost 3 bases, J lost 6 bases, and 18 bases stayed unmatched. CDR1 is SGHVS, CDR2 FQNEAQ, per germline. The CDR3 coding sequence is TGTGCCAGCAGCTTCCTCCGGTTCCAGCGGGAGAGTATATCCGGGGAGCTGTTTTTT. This gives the protein CASSFLRFQRESISGELFF.

V and J are TRBV9 and TRBJ1-2; D perhaps matches TRBD1 (5 bases). V lost 0 bases to trimming and J lost 5 bases, with 11 bases between them. Germline V gene data show CDR1 as SGDLS and CDR2 as YYNGEE. CDR3 length equals 14 residues. CDR3 amino acids: CASSVDKGRYGYTF. The CDR3 DNA is TGTGCCAGCAGCGTAGATAAGGGGCGGTATGGCTACACCTTC.

The V call is TRBV9, the J call TRBJ1-5, with 10 bases aligning to TRBD1. Germline lookup yields CDR1 SGDLS and CDR2 YYNGEE. V trimming: 4 bases; J trimming: 5 bases; junction bases outside the gene matches: 3. The CDR3 consists of 14 residues. CDR3 nucleotide sequence: TGTGCCAGCAGCCGTGGGACAGGGGATCAGCCCCAGCATTTT. The encoded protein is CASSRGTGDQPQHF.

The chain has TRBV24-1 and TRBJ1-2; TRBD1 matches at 9 bases. The CDR3 totals 13 residues. Trimming took 5 bases from V and 7 from J; bases not matched to a gene: 4. CDR1 and CDR2 from the germline V gene are KGHDR and SFDVKD. The CDR3 is CATSGGQGGGYTF. In DNA form, the CDR3 reads TGTGCCACCAGTGGGGGACAGGGTGGTGGCTACACCTTC.

This chain connects TRBV10-1 to TRBJ2-7; maybe TRBD1 (5 bases). CDR1 WNHNN and CDR2 SYGVQD come from the germline V gene (reference sequence). The V gene lost 4 bases and the J gene lost 7 bases, with 17 bases spanning the gap. The CDR3 covers 14 residues. CDR3 nucleotides: TGCGCCAGCAGTGGGGCAGGGCAGCCGTTTGAGCAGTACTTC. It is translated as CASSGAGQPFEQYF.

The chain uses TRBV5-4 and TRBJ2-2; D is unresolved. The V gene's germline CDR1 is SGHNT and CDR2 YYREEE (reference sequence). This CDR3 spans 14 amino acids. V was shortened by 3 bases and J by 5 bases, with 11 bases between the two germline ends. The CDR3 sequence: CASSSAEPTGELFF. The DNA for the CDR3 is TGTGCCAGCAGCTCGGCGGAACCTACCGGGGAGCTGTTTTTT. The variable domain in full, with the rest retrieved from reference TRBV5-4 and TRBJ2-2, is ETGVTQSPTHLIKTRGQQVTLRCSSQSGHNTVSWYQQALGQGPQFIFQYYREEENGRGNFPPRFSGLQFPNYSSELNVNALELDDSALYLCASSSAEPTGELFFGEGSRLTVL.

J is TRBJ2-1 and V is TRBV4-3, with TRBD2 matching 12 bases. CDR3 length: 20 amino acids. V shed 0 bases and J 5 bases; nucleotides not matched to a gene: 14. Germline V gene data show CDR1 as LGHNA and CDR2 as YSLEER. In DNA, the CDR3 is TGCGCCAGCAGCCAAGATTTCGTGACTAGCGGGAGAAGAAGGCACAATGAGCAGTTCTTC. Amino acids: CASSQDFVTSGRRRHNEQFF.

The chain employs TRBV25-1 and TRBJ1-4; the match to TRBD1 covers 9 bases. Germline V lookup: CDR1 MGHDK, CDR2 SYGVNS. The CDR3 length is 14 residues. The J segment lost 8 bases and the V segment lost 2 bases, leaving 3 bases of the junction unmatched. The chain's CDR3 is CASSELGQGEKLFF. CDR3 DNA: TGTGCCAGCAGTGAACTGGGACAGGGCGAAAAACTGTTTTTT.

J is TRBJ1-1 and V is TRBV15; D is unclear. The CDR3 length is 13 residues. Trimming shortened V by 5 bases and J by 5 bases, and 12 bases separated the two germline ends. Germline V gene data show CDR1 as LNHNV and CDR2 as YYDKDF (reference sequence). The CDR3 region has the DNA TGTGCCACCAGCTGGCGGCGGGGAACTGAAGCTTTCTTT. Translation: CATSWRRGTEAFF.

The chain joins TRBV7-2 to TRBJ1-2; the match to TRBD1 covers 11 bases. The CDR3 loop spans 14 amino acids. V trimming: 3 bases; J trimming: 8 bases; junction bases outside the gene matches: 5. In germline, CDR1 is SGHTA, CDR2 FQGNSA. CDR3 residues: CASSLGTGGRGYTF. The CDR3 DNA follows: TGTGCCAGCAGCTTGGGGACAGGGGGTCGGGGCTACACCTTC. The whole variable domain, remainder taken from reference TRBV7-2 and TRBJ1-2, is GAGVSQSPSNKVTEKGKDVELRCDPISGHTALYWYRQSLGQGLEFLIYFQGNSAPDKSGLPSDRFSAERTGGSVSTLTIQRTQQEDSAVYLCASSLGTGGRGYTFGSGTRLTVV.

The rearrangement links TRBV21-1 to TRBJ2-7; the D call in the table, TRBD2, was not verified against the DNA. TRBV21-1 is listed as a pseudogene. The CDR3 has 13 residues. The CDR3 reads CASSKGEGYEQYF. The CDR3 nucleotides are TGTGCCAGCAGCAAAGGAGAGGGATACGAGCAGTACTTC.

V usage is TRBV28 and J usage is TRBJ1-1; 8 bases are shared with TRBD1. Trimming at V came to 3 bases and at J to 8 bases, leaving 8 bases not matched to a gene. This CDR3 region has 14 residues. CDR1 is MDHEN and CDR2 is SYDVKM in the germline V gene. The CDR3 sequence: CASSFFRGLQEAFF. The CDR3 DNA is TGTGCCAGCAGTTTTTTCAGGGGGCTCCAAGAAGCTTTCTTT.

The chain carries TRBV11-2 and TRBJ1-2; 7 bases are shared with TRBD1. CDR3 length: 15 amino acids. V gave up 4 bases and J gave up 5 bases; unmatched junction bases: 10. Germline-derived CDR1 and CDR2 are SGHAT and FQNNGV. In nucleotides, the CDR3 is TGTGCCAGCAGCTCCCCTAAGGGACAGCTATATGGCTACACCTTC. Its translation: CASSSPKGQLYGYTF.

The V gene is TRBV7-9, the J gene TRBJ1-1; the match to TRBD1 covers 7 bases. V lost 4 bases to trimming and J lost 4 bases; unmatched junction nucleotides: 9. The CDR3 runs to 15 residues. The germline V gene has CDR1 SEHNR and CDR2 FQNEAQ (reference sequence). The CDR3, as DNA: TGTGCCAGCAGCTCTCAGGCAGGGGGAGTCACTGAAGCTTTCTTT. Protein product: CASSSQAGGVTEAFF.